These T cell receptor beta chains were read from a single sample in a study of cytomegalovirus exposure and HLA in healthy donors. Generated by immunoSEQ multiplex PCR, the TCRdb table keeps only in-frame clones and is missing some. Of about 110,000 clones listed, about 74% are singletons. Sequenced input: PBMCs. These receptors were taken from a female donor in good health and CMV-seropositive. Both conserved end residues are part of each CDR3.

j_call v_call cdr3_length cdr3_aa
TRBJ2-7 TRBV27 12 CASGSGPYEQYF
TRBJ2-7 TRBV28 15 CATLREQLFSYEQYF
TRBJ1-3 TRBV5-5 15 CASSLDGYSGNTIYF
TRBJ2-1 TRBV4-2 13 CASSRGGVGEQFF
TRBJ2-3 TRBV28 16 CASSSRLAGGPDTQYF
TRBJ2-5 TRBV7-8 14 CASSPVGPGETQYF
TRBJ2-7 TRBV5-1 16 CASSRSGTSYSYEQYF
TRBJ1-2 TRBV2 14 CASSEIGGSEGYTF
TRBJ2-7 TRBV28 15 CASSPTGTGFNEQYF
TRBJ2-3 TRBV7-8 13 CASSLASSGTQYF
TRBJ1-4 TRBV14 16 CASSRPGFTTNEKLFF
TRBJ1-4 TRBV5-1 16 CASSAGSGATNEKLFF
TRBJ2-7 TRBV28 14 CASYEPDRAYEQYF
TRBJ2-1 TRBV15 15 CATSSGQGPYNEQFF
TRBJ1-2 TRBV19 16 CASSIVSGQGVKGYTF
TRBJ1-1 TRBV5-1 14 CASSLEPLNTEAFF
TRBJ2-1 TRBV18 14 CASSIAYNTGEQFF
TRBJ1-4 TRBV7-9 12 CASSLEFERLFF
TRBJ1-2 TRBV5-4 12 CASSLDNTRYTF
TRBJ1-5 TRBV28 14 CASSLARGNQPQHF
TRBJ2-7 TRBV7-2 13 CASSSGLIYEQYF
TRBJ2-1 TRBV7-9 15 CSSSRTSGRQEGQFF
TRBJ1-2 TRBV7-2 15 CASSQDRVGTGGYTF
TRBJ2-1 TRBV10-1 17 CASSRAGGPRSYNEQFF
TRBJ2-1 TRBV4-1 15 CASSHGGSSYNEQFF
TRBJ1-6 TRBV30 18 CAWSVQEGAVSGHEPLHF
TRBJ2-1 TRBV6-4 15 CASSLDRGLGNEQFF
TRBJ1-2 TRBV4-2 16 CASSLQKQGSPDGYTF
TRBJ2-5 TRBV5-1 15 CASSPGQGNPQTQYF
TRBJ1-4 TRBV7-2 16 CASSRYRGRTNEKLFF
TRBJ2-7 TRBV28 13 CASSTPLTREQYF
TRBJ2-1 TRBV29-1 16 CSVEGLTSGRFNEQFF
TRBJ2-3 TRBV4-3 18 CASSQDGTSGGLTDTQYF
TRBJ1-4 TRBV28 15 CASSGGGRSNEKLFF
TRBJ2-3 TRBV11-3 13 CASSFQQGWAQYF
TRBJ2-3 TRBV2 14 CASSREGLSDTQYF
TRBJ2-7 TRBV7-6 15 CASSLEASGDYEQYF
TRBJ2-3 TRBV28 17 CASSLFQGAASTDTQYF
TRBJ1-5 TRBV27 13 CASSLTGSQPQHF
TRBJ2-3 TRBV18 15 CASSQGLAGDDTQYF
TRBJ2-6 TRBV9 19 CASSAGTGGPSSGANVLTF